Reported below is one TCR beta chain. Vbeta (60) and Jbeta (13) primers were used in the PCR. Clones were sequenced by immunoSEQ multiplex PCR, and TCRdb holds only the in-frame ones, with some missing. The sample lists around 160,000 clones; about 72% were seen once. This CDR3 contains 13 residues. Trimming removed 7 bases at V and 0 bases at J, with 10 bases between. CDR1 and CDR2 (germline): MNHNS, SASEGT. This record comes from a study of cytomegalovirus exposure and HLA in healthy donors. V gene TRBV6-1 combines with J gene TRBJ2-7; TRBD1 is a possible D gene (6 bases). The sequence was obtained from a male donor in good health and CMV-seronegative. The source material was PBMCs. The CDR3 here is CASTQDSSYEQYF. The CDR3 DNA sequence: TGTGCCAGCACCCAGGACAGCTCCTACGAGCAGTACTTC.